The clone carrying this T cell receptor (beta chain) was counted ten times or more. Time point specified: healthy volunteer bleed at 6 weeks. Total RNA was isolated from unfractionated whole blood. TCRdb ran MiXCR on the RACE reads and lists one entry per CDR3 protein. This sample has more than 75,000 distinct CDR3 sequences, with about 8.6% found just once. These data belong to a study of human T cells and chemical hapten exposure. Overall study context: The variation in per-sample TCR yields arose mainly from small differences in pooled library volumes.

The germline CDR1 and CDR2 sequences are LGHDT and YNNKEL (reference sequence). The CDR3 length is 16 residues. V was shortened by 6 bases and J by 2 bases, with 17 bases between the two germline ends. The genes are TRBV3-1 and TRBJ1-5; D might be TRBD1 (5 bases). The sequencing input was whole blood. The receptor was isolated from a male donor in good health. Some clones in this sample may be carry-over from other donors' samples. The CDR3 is CASSPTAQSGNQPQHF. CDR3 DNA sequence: TGTGCCAGCAGTCCGACAGCCCAAAGCGGCAATCAGCCCCAGCATTTT.